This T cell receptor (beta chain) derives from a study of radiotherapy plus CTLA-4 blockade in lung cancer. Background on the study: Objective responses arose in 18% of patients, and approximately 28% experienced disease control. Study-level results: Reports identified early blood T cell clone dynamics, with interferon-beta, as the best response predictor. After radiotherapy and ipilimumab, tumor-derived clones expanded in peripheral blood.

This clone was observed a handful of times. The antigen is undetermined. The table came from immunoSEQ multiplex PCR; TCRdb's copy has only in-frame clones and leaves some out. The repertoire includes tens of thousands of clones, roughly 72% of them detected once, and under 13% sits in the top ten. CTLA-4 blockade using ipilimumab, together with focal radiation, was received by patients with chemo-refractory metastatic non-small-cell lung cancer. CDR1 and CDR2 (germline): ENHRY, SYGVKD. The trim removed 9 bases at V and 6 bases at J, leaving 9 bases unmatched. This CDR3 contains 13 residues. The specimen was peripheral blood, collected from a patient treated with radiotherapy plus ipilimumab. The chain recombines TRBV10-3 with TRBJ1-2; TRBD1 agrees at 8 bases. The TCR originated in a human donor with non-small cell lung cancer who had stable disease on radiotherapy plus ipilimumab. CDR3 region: CAIHGQGFDGYTF. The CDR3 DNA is TGTGCCATTCACGGACAGGGTTTCGATGGCTACACCTTC.